This TCR beta chain emerged from a study of glioma-infiltrating T cells. On this clonotype: Its cognate antigen is unknown. This may be a read error: a much more frequent sequence differs by one nucleotide.

Using RNA template, CDR3s of TCR alpha and beta were amplified with iRepertoire arm-PCR. One-step reverse transcription and amplification started from around 100-400 ng of tissue mRNA or PBMC total RNA. TCRdb processed the multiplex PCR reads anew with MiXCR; each CDR3 protein has one entry. The sample records about 200,000 distinct CDR3 sequences, 30% to 40% being singletons. The study, taken as a whole, reports: Gliomas, especially low-grade, showed above-expected tissue-blood divergence; non-neoplastic patients showed below. Only very few CDR3 sequences appeared in both tissue and blood.

The V and J ends lost 5 bases and 7 bases, in that order; junction bases with no gene match: 15. The CDR3 has 18 residues. CDR1 and CDR2 from the germline V gene are SGHVS and FNYEAQ. The gene calls are TRBV7-6 and TRBJ2-7; 15 bases are shared with TRBD2. Sequences were obtained from glioma tissue, nonneoplastic brain tissue, or PBMCs (not recorded which). This sequence originates from a human donor with low-grade glioma or glioblastoma, undergoing nonglioma brain surgery, or in good health (not recorded which). DNA of the CDR3: TGTGCCAGCAGCGTCGGGACTAGCGGGAGGAGGGGTTACAATGAGCAGTACTTC. Protein product: CASSVGTSGRRGYNEQYF.